This TCR beta chain was sequenced for a study of long-term antiretroviral therapy in people with HIV. About the research overall: The earliest specimens came about a decade ahead of the 2015 immediate-ART recommendation. Study-level results: Dominant in the repertoire at all time points were clones expanded before ART.

In the United States, treatment was given to all participants with HIV. Each sample contained roughly 0.85-10 million cryopreserved PBMC, thawed before DNA extraction. The germline gives CDR1 SGHVS, CDR2 FQNEAQ. V gave up 3 bases and J gave up 4 bases, with 16 bases separating them. The CDR3 extends over 15 amino acids. Concerning this clone: The antigen is undetermined.

At the survey level, the v3.0 immunoSEQ assay was run. TCRdb's table, derived via immunoSEQ multiplex PCR, lists solely in-frame clones and lacks some. Found here are roughly 32,000 clones, approximately 85% of them singletons; the top ten hold less than 5.5%. This TCR derives from a man younger than 30 with HIV. This rearrangement joins TRBV7-8 to TRBJ2-7; D remains unclear. The starting material was unsorted PBMCs, obtained around 3.3 years after starting antiretroviral therapy. Here the CDR3 reads CASSFSVSPGYEQYF. The CDR3 nucleotides are TGTGCCAGCAGCTTCTCAGTCTCCCCCGGGTACGAGCAGTACTTC.